The clone carrying this T cell receptor beta chain has at least ten counts. The length of the CDR3 is 12 residues. V lost 8 bases, J lost 5 bases, and 12 bases lay in between. This sample was taken from a study of Graves' ophthalmopathy and Graves' hyperthyroidism. RNA transcripts yielded amplified TCR beta CDR3 regions. The library came from an HTBI-primed first-round RT-PCR and a second-round multiplex PCR. TCRdb independently ran MiXCR on the multiplex PCR reads; one entry per CDR3 protein. This table holds about 700,000 distinct CDR3 sequences, over 40% found once. The receptor was derived from an adult man with Graves' ophthalmopathy. The V and J genes are TRBV12-3 or TRBV12-4 and TRBJ1-1; D gene ambiguous. Sequencing was performed on peripheral blood. This chain's CDR3 is CASGNYGTEAFF. DNA for the CDR3: TGTGCCAGCGGGAATTACGGGACTGAAGCTTTCTTT.